These 5 T cell receptor beta chains share one sample of origin, sequenced in a study of beta chain features in type 1 diabetes. Whole-study results and caveats: TCRB CDR3s from Type 1 diabetes patients were moderately but significantly shorter in all four CD4+ subsets.

Their cognate antigens are unknown. Expressed TCRB transcripts were sequenced because the isolated RNA had all been reverse transcribed beforehand. Profiling relied on immunoSEQ multiplex PCR, and the TCRdb table lists in-frame clones only, not all of them. Of around 260,000 clones listed, about a fifth were seen once; the top ten hold 0.028%. What was sequenced was naive CD4+ T cells from blood. These receptor sequences come from a woman in her 40s with type 1 diabetes.

This clone was observed a handful of times. The rearrangement joins TRBV5-1 to TRBJ2-5, with D possibly being TRBD2 (6 bases). The CDR3 is 15 amino acids. Trimming cost V 4 bases and J 5 bases, with 18 bases left between them. Germline V gene sequence: CDR1 SGHRS, CDR2 YFSETQ. The CDR3 sequence is CASSRHRDAGETQYF. CDR3 bases: TGCGCCAGCAGCCGGCATCGGGATGCGGGGGAGACCCAGTACTTC. Filled out from reference TRBV5-1 and TRBJ2-5, the complete variable domain reads KAGVTQTPRYLIKTRGQQVTLSCSPISGHRSVSWYQQTPGQGLQFLFEYFSETQRNKGNFPGRFSGRQFSNSRSEMNVSTLELGDSALYLCASSRHRDAGETQYFGPGTRLLVL.

This chain joins TRBV5-1 and TRBJ2-1; 8 nucleotides agree with TRBD2. J lost 4 bases, V lost 1 base, and 7 bases had no gene match. CDR1 SGHRS and CDR2 YFSETQ come from the germline V gene. The CDR3 extends over 16 amino acids. CDR3 residues: CASSLLVSGDYNEQFF. The CDR3 DNA is TGCGCCAGCAGCTTGTTGGTTAGCGGGGATTACAATGAGCAGTTCTTC.

This chain connects TRBV5-1 to TRBJ2-7, with D possibly matching TRBD2 (5 bases). V was shortened by 0 bases and J by 5 bases, with 9 bases between the two germline ends. Germline V gene data show CDR1 as SGHRS and CDR2 as YFSETQ. The CDR3 is made up of 13 amino acids. The CDR3 DNA follows: TGCGCCAGCAGCTTGGTTGACGGGAACGAGCAGTACTTC. Amino acid sequence: CASSLVDGNEQYF.

The chain has TRBV9 and TRBJ2-7; 8 bases map to TRBD2. CDR1 and CDR2 from the germline V gene are SGDLS and YYNGEE. The CDR3 is 13 residues long. The ends lost 1 base at V and 3 bases at J; junction bases unmatched: 0. For the CDR3, the DNA is TGTGCCAGCAGCGTAAGCGGGGGCTACGAGCAGTACTTC. As protein: CASSVSGGYEQYF.

V and J are TRBV5-1 and TRBJ2-3; 8 bases agree with TRBD1. Germline CDR1 SGHRS, CDR2 YFSETQ. The length of the CDR3 is 14 residues. V lost 4 bases to trimming and J lost 4 bases; unmatched junction nucleotides: 5. The CDR3 is CASSLWTGPDTQYF. CDR3 DNA sequence: TGCGCCAGCAGCCTTTGGACAGGGCCAGATACGCAGTATTTT.